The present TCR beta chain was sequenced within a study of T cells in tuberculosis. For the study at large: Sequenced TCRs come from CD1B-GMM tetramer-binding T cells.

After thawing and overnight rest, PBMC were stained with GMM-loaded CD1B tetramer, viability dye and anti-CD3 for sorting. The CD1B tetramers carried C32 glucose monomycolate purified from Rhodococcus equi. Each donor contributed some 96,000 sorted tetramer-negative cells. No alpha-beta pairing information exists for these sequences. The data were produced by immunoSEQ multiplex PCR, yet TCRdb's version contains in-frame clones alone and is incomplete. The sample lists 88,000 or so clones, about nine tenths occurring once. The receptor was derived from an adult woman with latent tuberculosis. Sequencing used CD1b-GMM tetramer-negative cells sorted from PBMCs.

The CDR3 bases are TGCGCCAGCAGCCAAGCCCTCTCGAACACCGGGGAGCTGTTTTTT. As protein: CASSQALSNTGELFF. The chain joins TRBV4-1 to TRBJ2-2; D unresolved. Looked up from germline, CDR1 is MGHRA and CDR2 is YSYEKL. The CDR3 has 15 residues. The V end was cut by 1 base, the J end by 0 bases, with 6 bases between.